This TCR beta chain is drawn from a study of post-analysis software for immune sequencing data. Study-level background: In terms of disease course, relapsing-remitting, secondary progressive and progressive-relapsing multiple sclerosis were included. Notes on the study in general: For normalized Chao1 diversity, multiple sclerosis patients scored significantly lower than controls did. F-measure co-clustering was strong for batch-matched samples.

Comments on this clonotype: Its target is unknown.

TCR beta cDNA libraries included unique molecular identifiers. TCRdb reanalysed the PCR reads using MiXCR and keeps one entry per CDR3 protein. Counted here are around 770,000 distinct CDR3 sequences, about 45% occurring once; the ten biggest clones make up 4% to 5%. This clonotype was obtained from a girl aged 10 to 17 with multiple sclerosis. Sequencing used blood.

CDR3 loop: CASSEGTGKTYEQYF. Here the CDR3 DNA reads TGTGCCAGCAGCGAGGGGACAGGGAAAACCTACGAGCAGTACTTC. This chain joins TRBV9 and TRBJ2-7; 9 nucleotides agree with TRBD1. This CDR3 is built from 15 residues. The germline CDR1 and CDR2 sequences are SGDLS and YYNGEE. Trimming at V came to 3 bases and at J to 2 bases, leaving 6 bases not matched to a gene.